This note documents a single T cell receptor beta chain sequence. The data derive from a study of blood T cell repertoires in COVID-19. Study processing details: Reference gene primer amplification yielded estimated nucleated cell counts. The repertoire was sequenced with immunoSEQ multiplex PCR; TCRdb's copy has only in-frame clones and lacks some. V and J calls and clone size are those listed in that table; D and trimming were worked out from the DNA. This sample has nearly 200,000 clones; around 81% occur once, and the top ten carry 7.5%. V lost 4 bases, J lost 4 bases, and 18 bases lay in between. Germline CDR1 is SGHRS and CDR2 is YFSETQ. This CDR3 comprises 16 residues. Participants were placed into cohorts based on the clinical history they reported.

The TCR comes from a middle-aged man who had recovered from COVID-19. The gene calls are TRBV5-1 and TRBJ1-3; D is undetermined. Input material: PBMCs or T cells enriched from blood (not recorded which). The chain's CDR3 is CASSQNLPGMGNTIYF. DNA of the CDR3: TGCGCCAGCAGCCAAAATCTTCCCGGGATGGGAAACACCATATATTTT.